The clone carrying this T cell receptor beta chain was counted many times. The data were obtained in a study of T cells in Graves' hyperthyroidism and ophthalmopathy. There are 12 residues in the CDR3. Germline assignment: CDR1 ENHRY and CDR2 SYGVKD. V lost 9 bases to trimming and J lost 4 bases; unmatched junction nucleotides: 5. Amplified TCR beta CDR3 regions derived from RNA transcripts. HTBI primers were employed in a first-round RT-PCR of the TCR CDR3. One entry per CDR3 protein results from TCRdb running MiXCR on the multiplex PCR reads. Among about 400,000 distinct CDR3 sequences listed, about 15% were seen once.

Sequenced: blood. The receptor's source is a woman aged 25 to 45 with Graves' hyperthyroidism. This chain joins TRBV10-3 and TRBJ1-2; TRBD1 matches at 7 bases. DNA for the CDR3: TGTGCCATTTCGGGACAGCCCTATGGCTACACCTTC. Translating gives CAISGQPYGYTF.